The T cell receptor (beta chain) under discussion was sequenced for a study of cytomegalovirus exposure and HLA in healthy donors. PCR was performed using 60 Vbeta and 13 Jbeta primers. Using immunoSEQ multiplex PCR, the repertoire was profiled, and TCRdb retains in-frame clones only, with some absent. The table has over 100,000 clones, around 73% seen once; the top ten hold approximately 1.5%. CDR3 length: 15 residues. Germline CDR1 is SSHAT and CDR2 is FNYEAQ (reference sequence). About this clone itself: Its specificity is unknown. One end of the junction does not line up with germline, which may come from a read error.

Regarding the study as a whole: An analysis that was carried out later associated 16,951 TCR beta sequences with HLA alleles at 0.05 false discovery rate. It was assumed in the presence/absence analyses that sequencing depth was roughly uniform across donors. Later analysis revealed greater clonal expansion in HLA-associated TCR beta chains than in equally common others. One later analysis reportedly identified an Asian-associated ancestry cluster that showed fewer N-insertions than the approximately 670-donor mean.

The chain combines TRBV7-7 with TRBJ2-5; a weak D match, TRBD2 (7 bases). The receptor was isolated from a female donor in good health and CMV-seronegative. Material: PBMCs. CDR3 amino acids: CASSSVGGGDETQYF. The CDR3 bases are TGTGCTAGCAGCTCCGTAGGGGGGGGCGATGAGACCCAGTACTTC. Based on the CDR3 plus reference TRBV7-7 and TRBJ2-5, the full variable domain is GAGVSQSPRYKVTKRGQDVTLRCDPISSHATLYWYQQALGQGPEFLTYFNYEAQPDKSGLPSDRFSAERPEGSISTLTIQRTEQRDSAMYRCASSSVGGGDETQYFGPGTRLLVL.